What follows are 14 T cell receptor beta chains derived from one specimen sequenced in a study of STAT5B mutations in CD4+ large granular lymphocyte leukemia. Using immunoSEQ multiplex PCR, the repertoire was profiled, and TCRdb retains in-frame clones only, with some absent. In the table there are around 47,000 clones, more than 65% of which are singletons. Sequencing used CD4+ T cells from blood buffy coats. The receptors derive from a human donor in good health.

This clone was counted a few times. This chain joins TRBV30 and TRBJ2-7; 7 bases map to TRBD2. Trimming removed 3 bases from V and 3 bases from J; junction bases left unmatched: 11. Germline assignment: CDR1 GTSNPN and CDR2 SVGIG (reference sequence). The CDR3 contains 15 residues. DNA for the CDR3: TGTGCCTGGAGAAAGGGAGGGACCGCCAGCTACGAGCAGTACTTC. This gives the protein CAWRKGGTASYEQYF.

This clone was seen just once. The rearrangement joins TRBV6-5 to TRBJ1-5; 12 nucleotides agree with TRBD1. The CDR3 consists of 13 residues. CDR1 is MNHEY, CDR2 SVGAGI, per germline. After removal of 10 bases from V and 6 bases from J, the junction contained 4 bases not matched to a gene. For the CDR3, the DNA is TGTGCCACCGGGACAGGGGGCAGTCAGCCCCAGCATTTT. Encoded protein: CATGTGGSQPQHF.

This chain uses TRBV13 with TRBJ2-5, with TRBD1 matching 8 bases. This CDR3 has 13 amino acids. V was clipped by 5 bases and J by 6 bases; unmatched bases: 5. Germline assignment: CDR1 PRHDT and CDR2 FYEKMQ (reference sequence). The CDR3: CASSRRQGKTQYF. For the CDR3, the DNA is TGTGCCAGCAGCAGACGACAGGGGAAGACCCAGTACTTC. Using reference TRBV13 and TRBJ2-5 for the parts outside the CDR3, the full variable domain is AAGVIQSPRHLIKEKRETATLKCYPIPRHDTVYWYQQGPGQDPQFLISFYEKMQSDKGSIPDRFSAQQFSDYHSELNMSSLELGDSALYFCASSRRQGKTQYFGPGTRLLVL.

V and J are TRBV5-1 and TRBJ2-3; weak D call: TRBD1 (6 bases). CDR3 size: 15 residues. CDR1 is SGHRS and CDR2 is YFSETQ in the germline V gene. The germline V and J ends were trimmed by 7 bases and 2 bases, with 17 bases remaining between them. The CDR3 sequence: CASRLLQGDTDTQYF. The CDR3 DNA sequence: TGCGCCAGCCGCCTGCTACAGGGAGACACAGATACGCAGTATTTT.

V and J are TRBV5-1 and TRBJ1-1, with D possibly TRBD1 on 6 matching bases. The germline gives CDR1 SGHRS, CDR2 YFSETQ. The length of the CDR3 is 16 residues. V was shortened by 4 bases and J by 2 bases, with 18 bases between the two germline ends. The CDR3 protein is CASSVQGQGFNTEAFF. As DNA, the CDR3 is TGCGCCAGCAGCGTGCAGGGTCAGGGGTTTAACACTGAAGCTTTCTTT.

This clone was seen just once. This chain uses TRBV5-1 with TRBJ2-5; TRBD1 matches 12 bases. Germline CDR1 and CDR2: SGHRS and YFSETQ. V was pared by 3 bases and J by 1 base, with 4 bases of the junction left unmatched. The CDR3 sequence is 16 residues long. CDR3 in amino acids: CASSWGGQGAQETQYF. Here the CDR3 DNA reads TGCGCCAGCAGCTGGGGGGGACAGGGGGCCCAAGAGACCCAGTACTTC.

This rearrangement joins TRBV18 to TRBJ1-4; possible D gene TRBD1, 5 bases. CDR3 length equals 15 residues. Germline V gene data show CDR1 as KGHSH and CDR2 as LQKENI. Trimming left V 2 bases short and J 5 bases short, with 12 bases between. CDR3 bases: TGTGCCAGCTCACCAGACCCACGGGGGAATGAAAAACTGTTTTTT. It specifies CASSPDPRGNEKLFF.

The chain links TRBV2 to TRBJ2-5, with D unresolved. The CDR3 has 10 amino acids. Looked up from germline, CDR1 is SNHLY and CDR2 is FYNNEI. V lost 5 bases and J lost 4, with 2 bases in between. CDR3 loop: CASSSETQYF. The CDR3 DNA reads TGTGCCAGCAGTTCAGAGACCCAGTACTTC.

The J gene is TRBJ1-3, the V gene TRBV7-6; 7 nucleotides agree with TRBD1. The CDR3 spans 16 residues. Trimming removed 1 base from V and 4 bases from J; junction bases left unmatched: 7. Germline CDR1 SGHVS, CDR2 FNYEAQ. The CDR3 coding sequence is TGTGCCAGCAGCTTAGATCCCGGGACAGCCGGAAACACCATATATTTT. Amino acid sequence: CASSLDPGTAGNTIYF.

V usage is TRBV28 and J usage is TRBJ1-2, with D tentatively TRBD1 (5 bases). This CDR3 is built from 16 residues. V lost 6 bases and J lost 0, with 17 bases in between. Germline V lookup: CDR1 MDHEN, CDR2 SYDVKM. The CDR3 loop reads CASSLTGPPANYGYTF. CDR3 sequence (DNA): TGTGCCAGCAGCCTAACGGGACCTCCGGCTAACTATGGCTACACCTTC.

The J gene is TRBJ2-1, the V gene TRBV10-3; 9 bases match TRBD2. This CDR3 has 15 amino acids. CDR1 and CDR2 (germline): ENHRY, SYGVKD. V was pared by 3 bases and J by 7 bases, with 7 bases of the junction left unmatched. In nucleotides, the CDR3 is TGTGCCATCAGTGAATCAAGACTAGCGGAAAATGAGCAGTTCTTC. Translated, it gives CAISESRLAENEQFF.

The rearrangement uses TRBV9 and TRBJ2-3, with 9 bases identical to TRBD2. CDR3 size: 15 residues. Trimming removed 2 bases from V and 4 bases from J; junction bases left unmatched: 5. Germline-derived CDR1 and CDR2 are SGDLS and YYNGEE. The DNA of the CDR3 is TGTGCCAGCAGCGTGAGCGGGGGGAAAGCAGATACGCAGTATTTT. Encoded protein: CASSVSGGKADTQYF. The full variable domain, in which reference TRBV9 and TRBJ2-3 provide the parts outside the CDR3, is DSGVTQTPKHLITATGQRVTLRCSPRSGDLSVYWYQQSLDQGLQFLIQYYNGEERAKGNILERFSAQQFPDLHSELNLSSLELGDSALYFCASSVSGGKADTQYFGPGTRLTVL.

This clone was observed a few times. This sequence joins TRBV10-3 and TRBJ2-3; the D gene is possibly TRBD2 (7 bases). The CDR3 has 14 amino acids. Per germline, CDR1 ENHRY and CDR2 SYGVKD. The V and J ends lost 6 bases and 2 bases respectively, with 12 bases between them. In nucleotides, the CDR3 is TGTGCCATCAGCAAAGGGGGGGTCACAGATACGCAGTATTTT. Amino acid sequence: CAISKGGVTDTQYF.

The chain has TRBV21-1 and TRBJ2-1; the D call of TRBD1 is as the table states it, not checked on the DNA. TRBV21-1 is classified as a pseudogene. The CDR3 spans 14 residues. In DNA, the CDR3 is TGTGCCATCCCGGGACAGGGGGCTAGGTATGAGCAGTTCTTC. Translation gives CAIPGQGARYEQFF.